These 29 T cell receptor beta chains came from one sample sequenced in a study of control samples from healthy donors and cancer patients. This table comes from immunoSEQ multiplex PCR, and its TCRdb copy is limited to in-frame clones, with some not included. The sample holds approximately 90,000 clones, about 92% seen once. The material sequenced was blood. The receptors originated from a woman aged 25 to 39 in good health.

This clone was picked up a small number of times. The chain is built from TRBV5-1 and TRBJ1-2; no firm D call. V lost 7 bases and J lost 6, with 16 bases in between. From germline, CDR1 is SGHRS and CDR2 YFSETQ. This CDR3 contains 13 residues. The CDR3 region is CASGSKGDNGYTF. The CDR3 DNA sequence: TGCGCCAGCGGATCCAAAGGCGATAATGGCTACACCTTC.

The CDR3 region has the DNA TGTGCCAGCAGCTTGAGTTGGGTGGCCACTCAGACCCAGTACTTC. Translation gives CASSLSWVATQTQYF. This chain uses TRBV5-6 with TRBJ2-5, with D uncertain. With 1 base removed from V and 6 bases from J, the gap between germline ends came to 16 bases. The CDR3 sequence is 15 residues long. CDR1 is SGHDT and CDR2 is YYEEEE in the germline V gene.

This chain links TRBV15 with TRBJ2-7; D is possibly TRBD2 (5 bases). The V and J ends lost 8 bases and 2 bases respectively, with 10 bases between them. This CDR3 region has 12 residues. The germline V gene has CDR1 LNHNV and CDR2 YYDKDF (reference sequence). In nucleotides, the CDR3 is TGTGCCACCGAACTAGAACCCTACGAGCAGTACTTC. It encodes CATELEPYEQYF.

The rearrangement uses TRBV6-5 and TRBJ1-1; unclear D gene. Trimming left V 0 bases short and J 0 bases short, with 11 bases between. The CDR3 extends over 16 amino acids. Germline CDR1 and CDR2: MNHEY and SVGAGI. The DNA for the CDR3 is TGTGCCAGCAGTTACTCGAAGGTCCGCATGAACACTGAAGCTTTCTTT. Its protein product is CASSYSKVRMNTEAFF.

This clone was observed a single time. The V and J genes are TRBV18 and TRBJ1-3; 9 bases are shared with TRBD1. Germline V gene data show CDR1 as KGHSH and CDR2 as LQKENI. The CDR3 extends over 18 amino acids. V dropped 4 bases and J dropped 0; count of bases not matched to a gene: 10. CDR3 amino acids: CASSLTPGQGISGNTIYF. Written as DNA, the CDR3 is TGTGCCAGCTCACTTACCCCGGGACAGGGAATCTCTGGAAACACCATATATTTT.

This clone has just one count. This chain links TRBV5-1 with TRBJ1-4, with TRBD1 as a possible D gene (6 bases). CDR3 length equals 14 residues. Germline V gene data show CDR1 as SGHRS and CDR2 as YFSETQ. Trimming shortened V by 3 bases and J by 4 bases, and 10 bases separated the two germline ends. For the CDR3, the DNA is TGCGCCAGCAGCTCACCGGACAGTAATGAAAAACTGTTTTTT. Protein product: CASSSPDSNEKLFF.

CDR3 sequence (DNA): TGTGCTAGTGGTTCGAGAGGGGCCAACGTCCTGACTTTC. Its protein product is CASGSRGANVLTF. The chain combines TRBV12-5 with TRBJ2-6, with D unresolved. Germline V CDR1 and CDR2: LGHNT, FRNRAP. Trimming left V 4 bases short and J 4 bases short, with 5 bases between. This CDR3 has 13 residues. The whole variable domain, remainder taken from reference TRBV12-5 and TRBJ2-6, is DARVTQTPRHKVTEMGQEVTMRCQPILGHNTVFWYRQTMMQGLELLAYFRNRAPLDDSGMPKDRFSAEMPDATLATLKIQPSEPRDSAVYFCASGSRGANVLTFGAGSRLTVL.

V is TRBV3-1 (or the pseudogene TRBV3-2) and J is TRBJ2-1; 8 nucleotides align to TRBD2. The CDR3 loop spans 16 amino acids. The V gene's germline CDR1 is LGHDT and CDR2 YNNKEL (reference sequence). Trimming cost V 3 bases and J 4 bases; bases outside gene matches: 8. CDR3 sequence: CASSHESGSGYNEQFF. CDR3 nucleotides: TGTGCCAGCAGCCATGAAAGCGGGAGTGGTTACAATGAGCAGTTCTTC.

The chain employs TRBV27 and TRBJ1-2; a weak D match, TRBD1 (5 bases). Deletions cut 5 bases from V and 4 bases from J, with 11 bases between. Germline CDR1 is MNHEY and CDR2 is SMNVEV (reference sequence). The CDR3 has 13 amino acids. This chain's CDR3 is CASSPDSLYGYTF. CDR3 coding DNA: TGTGCCAGCAGTCCCGACAGTCTCTATGGCTACACCTTC.

The table lists this clone with a few counts. V gene TRBV28 combines with J gene TRBJ2-7; possibly TRBD2 for D (7 bases). The V gene's germline CDR1 is MDHEN and CDR2 SYDVKM. This CDR3 contains 14 residues. The V end was cut by 9 bases, the J end by 3 bases, with 18 bases between. The CDR3 DNA sequence: TGTGCCAGTCGGGGGGCAGGGAATTTCTACGAGCAGTACTTC. As protein: CASRGAGNFYEQYF. Full variable domain (outside the CDR3, taken from reference TRBV28 and TRBJ2-7): DVKVTQSSRYLVKRTGEKVFLECVQDMDHENMFWYRQDPGLGLRLIYFSYDVKMKEKGDIPEGYSVSREKKERFSLILESASTNQTSMYLCASRGAGNFYEQYFGPGTRLTVT.

The CDR3 spells CASSLPGLAGGPASDTQYF. CDR3 bases: TGTGCCAGCAGCCTACCGGGACTAGCGGGAGGGCCGGCGTCAGATACGCAGTATTTT. The V call is TRBV14, the J call TRBJ2-3; TRBD2 aligns across 16 bases. V shed 4 bases and J 4 bases; nucleotides not matched to a gene: 11. The CDR3 is 19 amino acids. Per the germline V gene, CDR1 is SGHDN and CDR2 is FVKESK.

This clone has more than one count but fewer than ten. The chain joins TRBV4-1 to TRBJ2-7; tentatively, D is TRBD1 or TRBD2 (6 bases each). Trimming left V 0 bases short and J 2 bases short, with 14 bases between. The CDR3 is 16 residues long. CDR1 and CDR2 (germline): MGHRA, YSYEKL. The CDR3 bases are TGCGCCAGCAGCCAAGATTTAGGGGGGATCGCCTACGAGCAGTACTTC. It is translated as CASSQDLGGIAYEQYF.

The V gene is TRBV3-1 (or the pseudogene TRBV3-2), the J gene TRBJ1-1; D not certain. The V and J ends lost 1 base and 1 base respectively, with 10 bases between them. CDR1 and CDR2 from the germline V gene are LGHDT and YNNKEL (reference sequence). CDR3 length equals 15 residues. DNA of the CDR3: TGTGCCAGCAGCCAAGCCACAGCTCCGAACACTGAAGCTTTCTTT. It yields the protein CASSQATAPNTEAFF.

V and J are TRBV11-3 and TRBJ1-4; D uncertain. With 2 bases removed from V and 3 bases from J, the gap between germline ends came to 4 bases. The CDR3 consists of 13 residues. Germline assignment: CDR1 SGHNT and CDR2 YENEEA. The CDR3 loop is CASSLMANEKLFF. In DNA, the CDR3 is TGTGCCAGCAGCTTAATGGCTAATGAAAAACTGTTTTTT. Based on the CDR3 plus reference TRBV11-3 and TRBJ1-4, the full variable domain is EAGVVQSPRYKIIEKKQPVAFWCNPISGHNTLYWYLQNLGQGPELLIRYENEEAVDDSQLPKDRFSAERLKGVDSTLKIQPAELGDSAVYLCASSLMANEKLFFGSGTQLSVL.

The chain combines TRBV4-1 with TRBJ2-1; 9 nucleotides match TRBD2. V gave up 1 base and J gave up 5 bases; unmatched junction bases: 3. Germline V CDR1 and CDR2: MGHRA, YSYEKL. The CDR3 sequence is 15 residues long. The CDR3 DNA sequence: TGCGCCAGCAGCCAAGGACTAGCGGTAAACAATGAGCAGTTCTTC. It specifies CASSQGLAVNNEQFF.

The genes are TRBV19 and TRBJ2-1; no firm D call. Between the trimmed V and J ends, which lost 6 bases and 9 bases, there was a span of 15 bases. This CDR3 contains 13 residues. Germline V gene lookup returns CDR1 LNHDA and CDR2 SQIVND (reference sequence). The DNA for the CDR3 is TGTGCCAGTAGCCCTGGACCCCAAGTTGAGCAGTTCTTC. It encodes CASSPGPQVEQFF.

This chain links TRBV2 with TRBJ1-5, with D possibly TRBD1 on 5 matching bases. This CDR3 is 15 amino acids long. The V end lost 8 bases, the J end lost 1 base, and 15 bases lay between the germline ends. The germline V gene encodes CDR1 SNHLY and CDR2 FYNNEI. The CDR3 DNA sequence: TGTGCCAGCCGGGCGGGGCGGCTGAGCAATCAGCCCCAGCATTTT. It codes for CASRAGRLSNQPQHF.

The chain joins TRBV5-4 to TRBJ2-5; TRBD1 matches 8 bases. CDR1 SGHNT and CDR2 YYREEE come from the germline V gene (reference sequence). The CDR3 is 15 residues long. The V gene end was trimmed by 4 bases and the J gene end by 4 bases; junction bases not matched to a gene: 9. The CDR3 DNA follows: TGTGCCAGCAGCCCCACAGGGGGGTTAGGAGAGACCCAGTACTTC. Protein product: CASSPTGGLGETQYF.

J is TRBJ2-7 and V is TRBV12-3 or TRBV12-4, with D uncertain. Between the trimmed V and J ends, which lost 5 bases and 0 bases, there was a span of 8 bases. The CDR3 totals 13 residues. As DNA, the CDR3 is TGTGCCAGCAGTCCCTACCACTCCTACGAGCAGTACTTC. It is translated as CASSPYHSYEQYF.

V usage is TRBV4-1 and J usage is TRBJ1-3, with 12 bases aligning to TRBD1. Germline-derived CDR1 and CDR2 are MGHRA and YSYEKL. V lost 1 base, J lost 5 bases, and 12 bases stayed unmatched. The length of the CDR3 is 19 residues. DNA for the CDR3: TGCGCCAGCAGCCAAGCCTTGGGACAGGGGGCGACTGGGAGAAACACCATATATTTT. Its protein is CASSQALGQGATGRNTIYF.

This chain connects TRBV18 to TRBJ2-7, with D hard to call. There are 13 residues in the CDR3. The V end lost 0 bases, the J end lost 0 bases, and 3 bases lay between the germline ends. Germline values: CDR1 KGHSH, CDR2 LQKENI. In nucleotides, the CDR3 is TGTGCCAGCTCACCACCGAGCTCCTACGAGCAGTACTTC. It codes for CASSPPSSYEQYF.

This clone appeared a few times. The rearrangement joins TRBV5-1 to TRBJ2-7; 11 bases are a match to TRBD1. Trimming at V came to 1 base and at J to 1 base, leaving 7 bases not matched to a gene. The CDR3 loop spans 17 amino acids. Germline values: CDR1 SGHRS, CDR2 YFSETQ. As DNA, the CDR3 is TGCGCCAGCAGCTTGCCCGGGACAGGGGGATTTTCCTACGAGCAGTACTTC. Protein sequence: CASSLPGTGGFSYEQYF. Full variable domain (outside the CDR3, taken from reference TRBV5-1 and TRBJ2-7): KAGVTQTPRYLIKTRGQQVTLSCSPISGHRSVSWYQQTPGQGLQFLFEYFSETQRNKGNFPGRFSGRQFSNSRSEMNVSTLELGDSALYLCASSLPGTGGFSYEQYFGPGTRLTVT.

This chain connects TRBV5-8 to TRBJ1-2, with unresolved D. Per germline, CDR1 SGHTS and CDR2 YDEGEE. The CDR3 totals 12 residues. V was cut by 0 bases and J by 4 bases, with 4 bases left in between. The CDR3 DNA follows: TGTGCCAGCAGCTTGGACCGCTATGGCTACACCTTC. Translating gives CASSLDRYGYTF.

V and J are TRBV7-3 and TRBJ1-1; D gene uncertain. The V end was cut by 2 bases, the J end by 0 bases, with 4 bases between. Germline lookup yields CDR1 SGHTA and CDR2 FQGTGA. The CDR3 contains 13 residues. In DNA, the CDR3 is TGTGCCAGCAGCTTATCGCTGAACACTGAAGCTTTCTTT. Residues: CASSLSLNTEAFF.

Of note for this clone: One end of the junction does not line up with germline, which may come from a read error. The chain couples TRBV5-6 to TRBJ2-1, with unresolved D. The CDR3 spans 11 residues. CDR1 and CDR2 from the germline V gene are SGHDT and YYEEEE. The CDR3 bases are TGTGCCAGCAGCTTGGGAGGTCCAGTCCTCTTC. This encodes CASSLGGPVLF.

This chain links TRBV7-2 with TRBJ2-3; no clear D. The V gene's germline CDR1 is SGHTA and CDR2 FQGNSA. The CDR3 extends over 17 amino acids. Deletions cut 1 base from V and 4 bases from J, with 18 bases between. DNA of the CDR3: TGTGCCAGCAGCTTAGTAGCCCCCCGCGGTGGGGCAGATACGCAGTATTTT. It codes for CASSLVAPRGGADTQYF.

The chain uses TRBV7-8 and TRBJ2-7; D is undetermined. The CDR3 has 13 residues. The ends were cut back, 1 base at V and 3 bases at J, with 7 bases in the middle. CDR1 is SGHVS, CDR2 FQNEAQ, per germline. CDR3 protein: CASSLDLLYEQYF. DNA for the CDR3: TGTGCCAGCAGCTTAGATCTTCTCTACGAGCAGTACTTC.

A single count supports this clone. The chain recombines TRBV7-9 with TRBJ1-6; tentatively, D is TRBD1 (6 bases). Germline V gene lookup returns CDR1 SEHNR and CDR2 FQNEAQ (reference sequence). This CDR3 region has 15 residues. With 4 bases removed from V and 3 bases from J, the gap between germline ends came to 10 bases. The CDR3 loop is CASSSKGGYNSPLHF. The CDR3 DNA follows: TGTGCCAGCAGCTCTAAGGGGGGCTATAATTCACCCCTCCACTTT.

This clone showed up just once. At one of its ends the junction is not consistent with the germline gene, which may arise from a read error. The rearrangement joins TRBV18 to TRBJ1-2; D may be TRBD1 (5 bases). Germline values: CDR1 KGHSH, CDR2 LQKENI. The CDR3 spans 16 residues. CDR3 nucleotide sequence: TGTGCCAGCTCAGGGACTTATAGACCTTTTAACTATGGCTACATCTTC. Translated: CASSGTYRPFNYGYIF. Complete variable domain (other parts from reference TRBV18 and TRBJ1-2): NAGVMQNPRHLVRRRGQEARLRCSPMKGHSHVYWYRQLPEEGLKFMVYLQKENIIDESGMPKERFSAEFPKEGPSILRIQQVVRGDSAAYFCASSGTYRPFNYGYIFGSGTRLTVV.